This TCR beta chain was sequenced for a study of blood T cell repertoires in COVID-19. Original processing methods: Estimates of nucleated cell counts were drawn from the amplification of reference gene primers. Data came from immunoSEQ multiplex PCR; TCRdb stores just in-frame clones and leaves some out. V and J calls and clone size follow that table, whereas D and trimming were derived from the DNA. The sample yields around 260,000 clones, about 89% seen once. This CDR3 contains 17 residues. CDR1 is SGHRS and CDR2 is YFSETQ in the germline V gene. The V gene end was trimmed by 1 base and the J gene end by 4 bases; junction bases not matched to a gene: 6.

The source of this sequence is a man between 35 and 55 years old who had recovered from COVID-19. V gene TRBV5-1 combines with J gene TRBJ2-1; 12 bases are a match to TRBD2. Sequencing was carried out using peripheral blood. CDR3 nucleotide sequence: TGCGCCAGCAGCTTGCGGGCTAGCGGGGGGGCATACAATGAGCAGTTCTTC. Translated: CASSLRASGGAYNEQFF.